Below, one TCR beta chain is given with its context. This CDR3 contains 15 residues. Trimming left V 5 bases short and J 4 bases short, with 17 bases between. The germline V gene has CDR1 KGHSH and CDR2 LQKENI. This record comes from a study of T cell responses to AZD1222 COVID-19 vaccine. Profiled with immunoSEQ multiplex PCR; TCRdb holds only in-frame clones, not every one. The table has roughly 100,000 clones, approximately 89% seen once. This clonotype was sampled from an adult who received the AZD1222 COVID-19 vaccine. The material was peripheral blood, obtained 28 days after the second AZD1222 dose. V usage is TRBV18 and J usage is TRBJ1-1; a possible D gene is TRBD1 (5 bases). The CDR3 is CASSTDQGLGTEAFF. The CDR3 DNA sequence: TGTGCCAGCTCAACTGACCAGGGACTGGGCACTGAAGCTTTCTTT.